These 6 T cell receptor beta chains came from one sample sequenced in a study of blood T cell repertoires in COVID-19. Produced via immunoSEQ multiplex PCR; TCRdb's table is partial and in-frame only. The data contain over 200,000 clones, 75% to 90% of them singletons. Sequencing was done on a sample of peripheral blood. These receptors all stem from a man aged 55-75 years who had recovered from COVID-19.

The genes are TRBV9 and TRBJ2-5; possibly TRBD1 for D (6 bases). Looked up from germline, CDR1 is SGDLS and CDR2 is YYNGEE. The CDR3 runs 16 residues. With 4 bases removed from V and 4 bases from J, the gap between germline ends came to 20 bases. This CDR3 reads CASSQNSGTPGETQYF. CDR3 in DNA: TGTGCCAGCAGCCAAAACTCCGGGACACCGGGAGAGACCCAGTACTTC.

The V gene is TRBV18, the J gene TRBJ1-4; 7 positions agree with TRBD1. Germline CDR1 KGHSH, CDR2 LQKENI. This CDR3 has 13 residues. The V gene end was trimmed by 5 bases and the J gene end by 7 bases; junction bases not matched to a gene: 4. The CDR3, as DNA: TGTGCCAGCTCAGAGGACAGGACTGAAAAACTGTTTTTT. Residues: CASSEDRTEKLFF.

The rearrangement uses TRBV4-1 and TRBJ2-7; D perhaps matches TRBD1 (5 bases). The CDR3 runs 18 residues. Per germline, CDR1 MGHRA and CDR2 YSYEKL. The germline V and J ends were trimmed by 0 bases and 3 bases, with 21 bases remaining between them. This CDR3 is CASSQDVSPFDSSYEQYF. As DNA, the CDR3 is TGCGCCAGCAGCCAAGATGTTTCCCCTTTCGACAGCAGCTACGAGCAGTACTTC.

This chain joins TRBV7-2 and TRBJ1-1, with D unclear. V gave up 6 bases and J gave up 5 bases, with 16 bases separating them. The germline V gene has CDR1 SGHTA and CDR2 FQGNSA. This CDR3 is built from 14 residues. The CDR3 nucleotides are TGTGCCAGCAGACCGTCGCGAGGAAGTACTGAAGCTTTCTTT. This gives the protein CASRPSRGSTEAFF.

Here the CDR3 reads CASSQPGQRLPQHF. In DNA form, the CDR3 reads TGTGCCAGCAGCCAACCGGGACAACGACTGCCCCAGCATTTT. The genes are TRBV4-2 and TRBJ1-5; a possible D gene is TRBD1 (6 bases). Germline CDR1 and CDR2: LGHNA and YNFKEQ. The CDR3 covers 14 residues. V was cut by 2 bases and J by 9 bases, with 14 bases left in between.

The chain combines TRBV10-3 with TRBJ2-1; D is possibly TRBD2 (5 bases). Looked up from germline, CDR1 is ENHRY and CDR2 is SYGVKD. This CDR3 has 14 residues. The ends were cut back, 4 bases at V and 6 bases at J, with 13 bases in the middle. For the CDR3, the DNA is TGTGCCATCAGTGTGAGGGTAGCAGGCAATGAGCAGTTCTTC. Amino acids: CAISVRVAGNEQFF.